This TCR beta chain was recorded in a study of T cells in Graves' hyperthyroidism and ophthalmopathy. For the study at large: Peripheral blood collection took place at initial diagnosis, before any treatment.

Disease duration under 2 months; hyperthyroidism patients were aged 18 to 65. It was uncontrolled infection, other autoimmune disease, pregnancy or lactation that excluded patients. Trimming removed 2 bases from V and 2 bases from J, with 13 bases in between. The CDR3 consists of 16 residues. Per the germline V gene, CDR1 is SGHTA and CDR2 is FQGTGA. Many counts were recorded for this clonotype. The CDR3 regions of TCR beta were amplified from RNA transcripts. HTBI primers were used for first-round RT-PCR of the TCR CDR3. One entry per CDR3 protein, called by TCRdb with MiXCR from the multiplex PCR reads. The sample records about 580,000 distinct CDR3 sequences, approximately 15% being singletons.

The receptor was isolated from a woman under 40 with Graves' hyperthyroidism that later progressed to Graves' ophthalmopathy. The sequenced material came from blood. The J gene is TRBJ2-1, the V gene TRBV7-3; the D call may be TRBD1 or TRBD2 (5 bases each). The CDR3 is CASSLGSGLAYNEQFF. For the CDR3, the DNA is TGTGCCAGCAGCTTAGGCTCGGGGCTCGCCTACAATGAGCAGTTCTTC. The full variable domain, its missing parts supplied by reference TRBV7-3 and TRBJ2-1, is GAGVSQTPSNKVTEKGKYVELRCDPISGHTALYWYRQSLGQGPEFLIYFQGTGAADDSGLPNDRFFAVRPEGSVSTLKIQRTERGDSAVYLCASSLGSGLAYNEQFFGPGTRLTVL.